What follows are 9 T cell receptor beta chains derived from one specimen sequenced in a study of CD8 T cells in Susac syndrome. The authors reverse transcribed roughly 0.5 to 1 ug RNA with random hexamers. TCRdb redid the calling of the immunoSEQ multiplex PCR reads with MiXCR, one entry per CDR3 protein. This table has some 130,000 distinct CDR3 sequences, around 94% appearing once. Sequenced material: CD4+ T cells from PBMCs. These receptors all stem from a human donor with multiple sclerosis.

The chain joins TRBV29-1 to TRBJ1-1; 9 bases match TRBD1. Germline trimming cut 5 bases from V and 5 bases from J; bases unmatched to any gene: 9. Germline values: CDR1 SQVTM, CDR2 ANQGSEA. CDR3 length equals 14 residues. The CDR3 is CSVPLGGQGTEAFF. The CDR3, as DNA: TGCAGCGTTCCCCTTGGGGGACAGGGTACTGAAGCTTTCTTT.

This sequence joins TRBV29-1 and TRBJ1-2; no firm D call. CDR1 and CDR2 from the germline V gene are SQVTM and ANQGSEA. V gave up 3 bases and J gave up 1 base, with 6 bases separating them. The CDR3 runs to 12 residues. CDR3 sequence reads: CSVDSLNYGYTF. CDR3 coding DNA: TGCAGCGTTGATTCCCTTAACTATGGCTACACCTTC.

The gene calls are TRBV4-3 and TRBJ1-1, with TRBD1 matching 8 bases. The length of the CDR3 is 17 residues. J lost 5 bases, V lost 1 base, and 12 bases had no gene match. CDR1 and CDR2 (germline): LGHNA, YSLEER. The DNA of the CDR3 is TGCGCCAGCAGCCAAGCCCCTTGGACAGGGAGAATAACTGAAGCTTTCTTT. It encodes CASSQAPWTGRITEAFF.

The chain couples TRBV4-2 to TRBJ2-4, with 9 bases that match TRBD2. CDR1 is LGHNA and CDR2 is YNFKEQ in the germline V gene. V shed 2 bases, J shed 6 bases, and the junction held 5 bases outside the gene matches. The CDR3 contains 15 residues. The DNA for the CDR3 is TGTGCCAGCAGCCAATTAGCGGGGGAAACAAACATTCAGTACTTC. It translates to CASSQLAGETNIQYF.

In this sample, this clonotype turned up a few times. The chain uses TRBV7-2 and TRBJ1-3, with D unresolved. This CDR3 spans 14 amino acids. Germline V lookup: CDR1 SGHTA, CDR2 FQGNSA. Between the trimmed V and J ends, which lost 0 bases and 0 bases, there was a span of 3 bases. The CDR3 loop is CASSLAVSGNTIYF. In DNA, the CDR3 is TGTGCCAGCAGCTTAGCGGTCTCTGGAAACACCATATATTTT.

This chain joins TRBV5-1 and TRBJ2-3, with D tentatively TRBD2 (6 bases). The CDR3 length is 15 residues. CDR1 SGHRS and CDR2 YFSETQ come from the germline V gene. The V end was cut by 4 bases, the J end by 2 bases, with 14 bases between. The CDR3 protein is CASSAGTGFTDTQYF. In DNA form, the CDR3 reads TGCGCCAGCAGCGCCGGGACTGGCTTCACAGATACGCAGTATTTT.

The chain couples TRBV18 to TRBJ1-1; 9 bases align to TRBD1. In germline, CDR1 is KGHSH, CDR2 LQKENI. CDR3 length: 15 residues. The ends lost 6 bases at V and 4 bases at J; junction bases unmatched: 9. In nucleotides, the CDR3 is TGTGCCAGCTCCAAGGACAGGGGCGAGGGCACTGAAGCTTTCTTT. Protein: CASSKDRGEGTEAFF.

The rearrangement uses TRBV12-3 or TRBV12-4 and TRBJ2-1; possible D gene TRBD2, 7 bases. Trimming took off 6 bases at V and 8 bases at J, with 26 bases between the two ends. CDR3 length: 17 residues. The DNA of the CDR3 is TGTGCCAGCAGCAATGGACGGGGGAACTGGGAGGGGGATGAGCAGTTCTTC. Translated, it gives CASSNGRGNWEGDEQFF.

The CDR3 nucleotides read TGTGCCATCAGGGGACAGGGACGTGACACCGGGGAGCTGTTTTTT. Amino acids: CAIRGQGRDTGELFF. The chain couples TRBV10-3 to TRBJ2-2; TRBD1 matches at 9 bases. V lost 6 bases, J lost 3 bases, and 5 bases stayed unmatched. The length of the CDR3 is 15 residues. Germline V gives CDR1 ENHRY, CDR2 SYGVKD.